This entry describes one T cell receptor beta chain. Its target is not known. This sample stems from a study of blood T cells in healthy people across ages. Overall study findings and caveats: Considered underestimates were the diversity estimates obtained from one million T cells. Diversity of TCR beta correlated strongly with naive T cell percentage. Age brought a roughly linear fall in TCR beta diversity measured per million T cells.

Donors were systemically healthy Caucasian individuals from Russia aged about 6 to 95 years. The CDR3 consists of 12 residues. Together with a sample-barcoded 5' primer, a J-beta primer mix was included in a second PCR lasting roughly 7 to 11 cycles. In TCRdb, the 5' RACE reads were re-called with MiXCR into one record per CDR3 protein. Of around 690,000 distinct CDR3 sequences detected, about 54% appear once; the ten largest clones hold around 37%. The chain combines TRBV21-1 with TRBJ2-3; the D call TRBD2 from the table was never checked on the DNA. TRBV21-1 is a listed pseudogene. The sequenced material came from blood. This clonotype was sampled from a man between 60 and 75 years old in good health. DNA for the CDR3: TGTGCCAGCAGCAAAATAACTAGCACGCAGTATTTT. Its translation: CASSKITSTQYF.